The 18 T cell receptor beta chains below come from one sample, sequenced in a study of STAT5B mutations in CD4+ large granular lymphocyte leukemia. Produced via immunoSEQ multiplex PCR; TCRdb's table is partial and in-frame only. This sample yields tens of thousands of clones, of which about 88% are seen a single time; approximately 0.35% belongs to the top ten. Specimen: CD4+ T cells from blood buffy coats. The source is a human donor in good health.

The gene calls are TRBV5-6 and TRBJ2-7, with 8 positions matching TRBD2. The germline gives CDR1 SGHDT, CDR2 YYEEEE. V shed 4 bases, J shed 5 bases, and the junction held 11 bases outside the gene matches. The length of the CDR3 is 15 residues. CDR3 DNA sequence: TGTGCCAGCAGCCTTACAATAGCGGGGATCAACGAGCAGTACTTC. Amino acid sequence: CASSLTIAGINEQYF. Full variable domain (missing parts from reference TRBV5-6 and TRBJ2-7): DAGVTQSPTHLIKTRGQQVTLRCSPKSGHDTVSWYQQALGQGPQFIFQYYEEEERQRGNFPDRFSGHQFPNYSSELNVNALLLGDSALYLCASSLTIAGINEQYFGPGTRLTVT.

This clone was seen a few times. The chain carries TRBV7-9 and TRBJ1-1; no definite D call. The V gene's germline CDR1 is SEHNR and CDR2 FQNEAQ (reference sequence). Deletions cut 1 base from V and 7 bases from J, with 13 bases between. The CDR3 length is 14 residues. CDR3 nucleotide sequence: TGTGCCAGCAGCTTAGGAGTTGGGCAGAGTGAAGCTTTCTTT. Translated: CASSLGVGQSEAFF.

CDR3 sequence reads: CASSGDRGEKLFF. Written as DNA, the CDR3 is TGTGCCAGCAGCGGCGACAGGGGCGAAAAACTGTTTTTT. V is TRBV2 and J is TRBJ1-4, with 8 bases lining up with TRBD1. The V gene's germline CDR1 is SNHLY and CDR2 FYNNEI. V was clipped by 6 bases and J by 8 bases; unmatched bases: 5. The CDR3 is 13 amino acids.

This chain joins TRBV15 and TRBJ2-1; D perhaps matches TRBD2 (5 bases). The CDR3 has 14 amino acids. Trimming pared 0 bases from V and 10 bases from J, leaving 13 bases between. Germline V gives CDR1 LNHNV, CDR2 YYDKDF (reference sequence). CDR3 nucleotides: TGTGCCACCAGCAGAGATAACGGGGTTGCGGAGCAGTTCTTC. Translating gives CATSRDNGVAEQFF.

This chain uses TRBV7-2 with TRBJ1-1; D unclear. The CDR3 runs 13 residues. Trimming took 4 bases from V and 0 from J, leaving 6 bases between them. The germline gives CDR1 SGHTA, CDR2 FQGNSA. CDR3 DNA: TGTGCCAGCAGCTGGTCATTGAACACTGAAGCTTTCTTT. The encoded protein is CASSWSLNTEAFF.

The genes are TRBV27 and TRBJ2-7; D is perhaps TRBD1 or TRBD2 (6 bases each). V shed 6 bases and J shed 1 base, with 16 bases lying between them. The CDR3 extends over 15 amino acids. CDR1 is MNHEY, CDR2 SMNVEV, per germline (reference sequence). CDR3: CASSMRGVRSYEQYF. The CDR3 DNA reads TGTGCCAGCAGCATGAGGGGGGTTCGATCCTACGAGCAGTACTTC.

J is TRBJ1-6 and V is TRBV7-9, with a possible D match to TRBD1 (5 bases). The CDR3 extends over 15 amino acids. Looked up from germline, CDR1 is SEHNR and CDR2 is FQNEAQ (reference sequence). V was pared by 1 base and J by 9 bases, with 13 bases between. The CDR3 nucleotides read TGTGCCAGCAGCTTAGTAATTGGGGGAGGTTCACCCCTCCACTTT. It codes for CASSLVIGGGSPLHF.

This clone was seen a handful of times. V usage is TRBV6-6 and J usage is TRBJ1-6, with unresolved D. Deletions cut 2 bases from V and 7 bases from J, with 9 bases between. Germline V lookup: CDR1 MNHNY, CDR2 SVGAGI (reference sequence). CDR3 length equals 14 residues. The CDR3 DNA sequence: TGTGCCAGCAGTTACGAAGGGTTGAATTCACCCCTCCACTTT. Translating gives CASSYEGLNSPLHF.

The CDR3 reads CASSFDRVSSYNSPLHF. In DNA, the CDR3 is TGTGCCAGCAGCTTCGACAGGGTGAGCTCCTATAATTCACCCCTCCACTTT. This chain uses TRBV7-9 with TRBJ1-6, with 7 bases lining up with TRBD1. There are 17 residues in the CDR3. Germline CDR1 and CDR2: SEHNR and FQNEAQ (reference sequence). The V and J ends lost 3 bases and 0 bases, in that order; junction bases with no gene match: 5.

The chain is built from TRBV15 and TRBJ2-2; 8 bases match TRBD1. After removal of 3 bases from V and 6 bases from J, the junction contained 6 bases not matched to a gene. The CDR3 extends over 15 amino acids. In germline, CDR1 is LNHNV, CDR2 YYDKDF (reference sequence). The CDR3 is CATSSRDRTPGELFF. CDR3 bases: TGTGCCACCAGCAGCCGGGACAGGACTCCCGGGGAGCTGTTTTTT.

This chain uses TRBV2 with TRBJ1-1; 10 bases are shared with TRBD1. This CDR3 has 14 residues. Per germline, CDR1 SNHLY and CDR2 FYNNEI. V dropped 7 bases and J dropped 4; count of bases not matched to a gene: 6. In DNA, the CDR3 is TGTGCCAGCACTAGGGACAGGGGAAGCACTGAAGCTTTCTTT. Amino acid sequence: CASTRDRGSTEAFF.

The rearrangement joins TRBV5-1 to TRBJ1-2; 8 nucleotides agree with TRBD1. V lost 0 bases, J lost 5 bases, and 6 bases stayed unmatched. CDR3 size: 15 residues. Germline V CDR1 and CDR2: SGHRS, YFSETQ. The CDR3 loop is CASSLATGGAYGYTF. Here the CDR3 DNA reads TGCGCCAGCAGCTTGGCCACAGGGGGGGCTTATGGCTACACCTTC.

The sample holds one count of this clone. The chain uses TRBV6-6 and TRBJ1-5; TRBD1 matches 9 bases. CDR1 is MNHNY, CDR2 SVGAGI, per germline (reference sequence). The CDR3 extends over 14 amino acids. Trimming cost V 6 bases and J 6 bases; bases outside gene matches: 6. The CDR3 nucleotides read TGTGCCAGCAGCGATGGGACAGGGATTCAGCCCCAGCATTTT. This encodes CASSDGTGIQPQHF.

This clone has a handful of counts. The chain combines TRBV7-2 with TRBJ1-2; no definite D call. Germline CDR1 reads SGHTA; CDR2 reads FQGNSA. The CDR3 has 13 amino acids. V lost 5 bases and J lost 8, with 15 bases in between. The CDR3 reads CASSPRGGEGYTF. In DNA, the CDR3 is TGTGCCAGCAGCCCACGAGGAGGTGAGGGCTACACCTTC.

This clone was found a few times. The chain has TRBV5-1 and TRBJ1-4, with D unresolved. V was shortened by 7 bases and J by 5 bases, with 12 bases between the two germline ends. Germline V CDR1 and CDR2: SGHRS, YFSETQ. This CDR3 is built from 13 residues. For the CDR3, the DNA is TGCGCCAGCCAAAGGGCCGAAAATGAAAAACTGTTTTTT. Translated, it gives CASQRAENEKLFF. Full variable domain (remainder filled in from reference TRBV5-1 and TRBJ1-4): KAGVTQTPRYLIKTRGQQVTLSCSPISGHRSVSWYQQTPGQGLQFLFEYFSETQRNKGNFPGRFSGRQFSNSRSEMNVSTLELGDSALYLCASQRAENEKLFFGSGTQLSVL.

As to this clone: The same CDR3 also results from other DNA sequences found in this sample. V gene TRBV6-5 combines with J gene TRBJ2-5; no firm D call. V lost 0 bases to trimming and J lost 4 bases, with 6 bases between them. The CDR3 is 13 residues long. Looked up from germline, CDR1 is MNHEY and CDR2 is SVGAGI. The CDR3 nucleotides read TGTGCCAGCAGTTACTCGCTTAGAGAGACCCAGTACTTC. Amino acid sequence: CASSYSLRETQYF.

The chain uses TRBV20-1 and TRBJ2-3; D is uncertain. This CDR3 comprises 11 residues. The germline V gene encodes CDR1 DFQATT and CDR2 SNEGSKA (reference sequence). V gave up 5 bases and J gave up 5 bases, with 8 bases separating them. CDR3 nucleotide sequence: TGCAGTGCTTGGTTGTTAGATACGCAGTATTTT. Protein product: CSAWLLDTQYF.

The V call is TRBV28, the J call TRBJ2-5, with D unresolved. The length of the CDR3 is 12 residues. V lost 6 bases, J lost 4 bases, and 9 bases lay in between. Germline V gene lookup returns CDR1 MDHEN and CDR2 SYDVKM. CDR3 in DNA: TGTGCCAGCAGCACCAGCGCAGAGACCCAGTACTTC. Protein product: CASSTSAETQYF.